Listed here are 12 T cell receptor beta chains from one sample, sequenced in a study of OX40 agonist ivuxolimab in advanced cancers. Preparation of the library involved the immunoSEQ multiplex PCR assay. This immuneACCESS table, as held by TCRdb, lists in-frame sequences with V and J called but not all clones. Of the missing ones, under half trace to an unresolved V gene in checked studies; the others have no known cause. The sample includes 45,000 to 70,000 clones, with approximately 90% observed a single time. Clones ranked in the top ten supply around 1.5% of the sample. This material consisted of CD4+ or CD8+ T cells sorted from blood, taken in a trial of the OX40 agonist ivuxolimab. These receptors were collected from an adult with an advanced solid tumor such as melanoma, head and neck, liver or kidney cancer.

Points on this clone: Mismatch with germline at one junction end may stem from a read error. The genes are TRBV27 and TRBJ2-6; D is unresolved. Germline V gene lookup returns CDR1 MNHEY and CDR2 SMNVEV (reference sequence). The CDR3 has 16 residues. For the CDR3, the DNA is TGTGCCAGCAGTCTATCGACACCGTCTGGGGCCAACGTCCTGACTTTC. It yields the protein CASSLSTPSGANVLTF.

The chain uses TRBV4-2 and TRBJ2-5, with 10 bases that match TRBD2. With 2 bases clipped from V and 5 bases from J, the junction kept 8 bases outside the gene matches. CDR1 is LGHNA, CDR2 YNFKEQ, per germline. The CDR3 is 16 amino acids. Written as DNA, the CDR3 is TGTGCCAGCAGCCAAACCACTCTAGCGGGGGATGAGACCCAGTACTTC. Its translation is CASSQTTLAGDETQYF.

This clone turned up a few times. V is TRBV6-7 and J is TRBJ1-4; possible D gene TRBD1, 5 bases. TRBV6-7 is labeled an ORF, and its function is uncertain. Trimming left V 6 bases short and J 14 bases short, with 13 bases between. The CDR3 length is 11 residues. The CDR3 DNA sequence: TGTGCCAGCAGAGAGGGGTCTCCGCTGTTTTTT. It is translated as CASREGSPLFF.

The genes are TRBV10-3 and TRBJ2-7, with a tentative D call TRBD1 (6 bases). Germline V gene sequence: CDR1 ENHRY, CDR2 SYGVKD. This CDR3 comprises 15 residues. The V end lost 4 bases, the J end lost 0 bases, and 13 bases lay between the germline ends. CDR3 protein: CAISGGTPNSYEQYF. CDR3 coding DNA: TGTGCCATCAGTGGGGGGACACCGAACTCCTACGAGCAGTACTTC.

The chain uses TRBV20-1 and TRBJ1-2; D unresolved. Trimming removed 4 bases from V and 6 bases from J, with 9 bases in between. The CDR3 extends over 11 amino acids. The germline CDR1 and CDR2 sequences are DFQATT and SNEGSKA (reference sequence). The CDR3: CSANWLDGYTF. The CDR3 region has the DNA TGCAGTGCTAATTGGTTGGATGGCTACACCTTC.

V and J are TRBV7-2 and TRBJ1-1, with D possibly being TRBD1 (5 bases). The V and J ends lost 4 bases and 12 bases respectively, with 21 bases between them. The germline V gene has CDR1 SGHTA and CDR2 FQGNSA. The CDR3 consists of 14 residues. The CDR3 bases are TGTGCCAGCAGCTCCTCCGGTACAGGTCGGGGCTCTTTCTTT. Translated, it gives CASSSSGTGRGSFF.

Remarks on this clone: Other DNA sequences in the same sample also yield this CDR3. The V call is TRBV30, the J call TRBJ1-1; D ambiguous. Trimming stripped 0 bases from V and 1 base from J, with 6 bases between. The CDR3 is 13 amino acids. In germline, CDR1 is GTSNPN, CDR2 SVGIG (reference sequence). The CDR3 sequence is CAWSVKGNTEAFF. CDR3 sequence (DNA): TGTGCCTGGAGTGTTAAGGGGAACACTGAAGCTTTCTTT.

This sequence joins TRBV20-1 and TRBJ2-1; 8 bases are shared with TRBD2. The CDR3 is made up of 11 amino acids. The germline V gene has CDR1 DFQATT and CDR2 SNEGSKA (reference sequence). With 3 bases clipped from V and 9 bases from J, the junction kept 1 base outside the gene matches. CDR3 residues: CSASTSGEQFF. CDR3 coding DNA: TGCAGTGCTAGTACTAGCGGTGAGCAGTTCTTC.

V gene TRBV7-3 combines with J gene TRBJ1-6, with 10 bases lining up with TRBD1. This CDR3 comprises 13 residues. The V segment lost 2 bases and the J segment 13 bases; nucleotides outside the gene matches: 2. In germline, CDR1 is SGHTA, CDR2 FQGTGA. The CDR3 here is CASSLLDRGPLHF. For the CDR3, the DNA is TGTGCCAGCAGCTTATTGGACAGGGGGCCCCTCCACTTT.

This clone was observed a handful of times. The chain recombines TRBV9 with TRBJ2-6, with D maybe TRBD1 (5 bases). Germline CDR1 SGDLS, CDR2 YYNGEE. The CDR3 loop spans 16 amino acids. Trimming removed 3 bases at V and 0 bases at J, with 10 bases between. CDR3 residues: CASSANTGSGANVLTF. CDR3 coding DNA: TGTGCCAGCAGCGCGAATACAGGCTCTGGGGCCAACGTCCTGACTTTC.

The V and J genes are TRBV5-1 and TRBJ1-2, with D unclear. The V and J ends lost 6 bases and 1 base respectively, with 16 bases between them. From germline, CDR1 is SGHRS and CDR2 YFSETQ. This CDR3 comprises 15 residues. The CDR3 region is CASKPRNAINYGYTF. Written as DNA, the CDR3 is TGCGCCAGCAAGCCGCGAAACGCCATTAACTATGGCTACACCTTC.

V gene TRBV18 combines with J gene TRBJ1-4; D is perhaps TRBD1 (6 bases). V was cut by 4 bases and J by 3 bases, with 12 bases left in between. The germline CDR1 and CDR2 sequences are KGHSH and LQKENI. This CDR3 is 15 amino acids long. The CDR3 DNA is TGTGCCAGCTCACTCGGACAGCTCTCTAATGAAAAACTGTTTTTT. The encoded protein is CASSLGQLSNEKLFF.